Shown below are 27 T cell receptor beta chains from a single sample sequenced in a study of cytomegalovirus exposure and HLA in healthy donors. 13 Jbeta primers and 60 Vbeta primers were used for the PCR. Using immunoSEQ multiplex PCR, the repertoire was profiled, and TCRdb retains in-frame clones only, with some absent. The data show 100,000 to 150,000 clones, with roughly 17% seen just once and about 3% held by the top ten. The specimen was PBMCs. Receptor source: a female donor in good health and CMV-seropositive.

This chain joins TRBV2 and TRBJ1-5; no definite D call. CDR3 length: 16 amino acids. V was cut by 2 bases and J by 3 bases, with 14 bases left in between. The germline gives CDR1 SNHLY, CDR2 FYNNEI. CDR3 protein: CASSELRAGNNQPQHF. CDR3 DNA sequence: TGTGCCAGCAGTGAATTGAGGGCAGGCAACAATCAGCCCCAGCATTTT.

This clone has a handful of counts. This CDR3 reads CASSSDRGYEQYF. The CDR3, as DNA: TGTGCCAGCAGCTCAGACAGGGGCTACGAGCAGTACTTC. This chain links TRBV5-4 with TRBJ2-7; 8 nucleotides line up with TRBD1. Germline V gene data show CDR1 as SGHNT and CDR2 as YYREEE (reference sequence). The junction had 2 bases not matched to a gene; V was cut back by 3 bases and J by 3 bases. The CDR3 has 13 amino acids. Together with reference TRBV5-4 and TRBJ2-7, the CDR3 gives the full variable domain: ETGVTQSPTHLIKTRGQQVTLRCSSQSGHNTVSWYQQALGQGPQFIFQYYREEENGRGNFPPRFSGLQFPNYSSELNVNALELDDSALYLCASSSDRGYEQYFGPGTRLTVT.

The chain carries TRBV5-1 and TRBJ2-2; D not certain. Trimming took off 0 bases at V and 2 bases at J, with 5 bases between the two ends. Germline CDR1 is SGHRS and CDR2 is YFSETQ. The CDR3 sequence is 14 residues long. This CDR3 reads CASSLDRNTGELFF. CDR3 nucleotide sequence: TGCGCCAGCAGCTTGGACAGAAACACCGGGGAGCTGTTTTTT.

The chain links TRBV5-4 to TRBJ1-1, with 8 bases fitting TRBD1. This CDR3 has 15 residues. The V and J ends lost 4 bases and 3 bases, in that order; junction bases with no gene match: 8. Germline assignment: CDR1 SGHNT and CDR2 YYREEE (reference sequence). This CDR3 reads CASSQPTGADTEAFF. CDR3 bases: TGTGCCAGCAGCCAACCGACAGGGGCGGACACTGAAGCTTTCTTT.

This clone was seen more than once but under ten times. The chain employs TRBV5-4 and TRBJ2-5; 9 bases agree with TRBD1. Germline V CDR1 and CDR2: SGHNT, YYREEE (reference sequence). The CDR3 sequence is 16 residues long. V shed 3 bases, J shed 0 bases, and the junction held 6 bases outside the gene matches. The CDR3 loop is CASSWGQGGYQETQYF. The CDR3, as DNA: TGTGCCAGCAGCTGGGGACAGGGAGGGTACCAAGAGACCCAGTACTTC. Complete variable domain (other parts from reference TRBV5-4 and TRBJ2-5): ETGVTQSPTHLIKTRGQQVTLRCSSQSGHNTVSWYQQALGQGPQFIFQYYREEENGRGNFPPRFSGLQFPNYSSELNVNALELDDSALYLCASSWGQGGYQETQYFGPGTRLLVL.

This clone has a handful of counts. The J gene is TRBJ1-4, the V gene TRBV30; D is possibly TRBD1 (6 bases). The CDR3 consists of 18 residues. Deletions cut 0 bases from V and 5 bases from J, with 22 bases between. CDR1 and CDR2 from the germline V gene are GTSNPN and SVGIG (reference sequence). The CDR3 DNA follows: TGTGCCTGGAGTGTCAGGGGACGGGGTAGAAGGGCGAATGAAAAACTGTTTTTT. It specifies CAWSVRGRGRRANEKLFF.

In this sample, this clone turned up a few times. As DNA, the CDR3 is TGTGCCAGCAGTGAGGAGGGGAGTATTTACAATGAGCAGTTCTTC. Translation: CASSEEGSIYNEQFF. The chain employs TRBV2 and TRBJ2-1, with D possibly being TRBD2 (6 bases). This CDR3 has 15 residues. Trimming removed 3 bases from V and 4 bases from J, with 13 bases in between. Per germline, CDR1 SNHLY and CDR2 FYNNEI. Looking up the rest from reference TRBV2 and TRBJ2-1 gives the full variable domain: EPEVTQTPSHQVTQMGQEVILRCVPISNHLYFYWYRQILGQKVEFLVSFYNNEISEKSEIFDDQFSVERPDGSNFTLKIRSTKLEDSAMYFCASSEEGSIYNEQFFGPGTRLTVL.

The genes are TRBV14 and TRBJ2-7; 7 nucleotides line up with TRBD1. J was trimmed by 6 bases and V by 3 bases; bases with no gene match: 5. Looked up from germline, CDR1 is SGHDN and CDR2 is FVKESK. The CDR3 contains 13 residues. CDR3 residues: CASSQRQGTEQYF. The CDR3 DNA follows: TGTGCCAGCAGCCAGAGACAGGGTACCGAGCAGTACTTC. The whole variable domain, remainder taken from reference TRBV14 and TRBJ2-7, is EAGVTQFPSHSVIEKGQTVTLRCDPISGHDNLYWYRRVMGKEIKFLLHFVKESKQDESGMPNNRFLAERTGGTYSTLKVQPAELEDSGVYFCASSQRQGTEQYFGPGTRLTVT.

The chain combines TRBV5-1 with TRBJ2-5, with TRBD2 as a possible D gene (5 bases). Trimming stripped 0 bases from V and 3 bases from J, with 9 bases between. Germline lookup yields CDR1 SGHRS and CDR2 YFSETQ. The length of the CDR3 is 14 residues. In DNA, the CDR3 is TGCGCCAGCAGCTTGGCCAGGCGGGAAGAGACCCAGTACTTC. Protein: CASSLARREETQYF. Using reference TRBV5-1 and TRBJ2-5 for the parts outside the CDR3, the full variable domain is KAGVTQTPRYLIKTRGQQVTLSCSPISGHRSVSWYQQTPGQGLQFLFEYFSETQRNKGNFPGRFSGRQFSNSRSEMNVSTLELGDSALYLCASSLARREETQYFGPGTRLLVL.

This clone was counted between two and nine times. V and J are TRBV27 and TRBJ1-2; tentatively, D is TRBD1 (6 bases). The germline V gene encodes CDR1 MNHEY and CDR2 SMNVEV (reference sequence). The V gene lost 4 bases and the J gene lost 0 bases, with 12 bases spanning the gap. This CDR3 comprises 15 residues. CDR3 nucleotide sequence: TGTGCCAGCAGTTCCAAACAGGGAACTAACTATGGCTACACCTTC. Its protein is CASSSKQGTNYGYTF.

The genes are TRBV4-2 and TRBJ2-6; 7 nucleotides line up with TRBD2. Trimming took 3 bases from V and 3 from J; bases not matched to a gene: 5. Germline V gene sequence: CDR1 LGHNA, CDR2 YNFKEQ. The CDR3 totals 16 residues. CDR3 residues: CASSHGGRFGANVLTF. The CDR3 DNA sequence: TGTGCCAGCAGCCATGGCGGGAGATTTGGGGCCAACGTCCTGACTTTC.

This clone has more than one count but fewer than ten. The gene calls are TRBV5-8 and TRBJ1-2; D is ambiguous. The V gene lost 4 bases and the J gene lost 1 base, with 23 bases spanning the gap. From germline, CDR1 is SGHTS and CDR2 YDEGEE. The CDR3 runs to 18 residues. CDR3 DNA sequence: TGTGCCAGCAGCCCGCTTAAAATAAACTCGAGAGTTAACTATGGCTACACCTTC. It yields the protein CASSPLKINSRVNYGYTF.

This chain connects TRBV18 to TRBJ2-1, with D possibly being TRBD1 (6 bases). The CDR3 runs to 14 residues. The ends were cut back, 6 bases at V and 8 bases at J, with 17 bases in the middle. In germline, CDR1 is KGHSH, CDR2 LQKENI. For the CDR3, the DNA is TGTGCCAGCTCGCCCCTACAGGGTCTGGATGAGCAGTTCTTC. Translating gives CASSPLQGLDEQFF.

The V gene is TRBV18, the J gene TRBJ1-3, with D unclear. This CDR3 spans 15 amino acids. The ends were cut back, 4 bases at V and 4 bases at J, with 14 bases in the middle. Germline CDR1 KGHSH, CDR2 LQKENI. In DNA, the CDR3 is TGTGCCAGCTCACAAACCTACGCGGAGGGAAACACCATATATTTT. Protein sequence: CASSQTYAEGNTIYF.

The rearrangement joins TRBV28 to TRBJ1-2; D is perhaps TRBD1 (6 bases). V was shortened by 7 bases and J by 5 bases, with 17 bases between the two germline ends. CDR1 and CDR2 from the germline V gene are MDHEN and SYDVKM. The CDR3 is 14 residues long. The CDR3, as DNA: TGTGCCAGCACTCCTTGGTGGGGGCAGTATGGCTACACCTTC. It encodes CASTPWWGQYGYTF.

The rearrangement joins TRBV30 to TRBJ2-7; D possibly corresponds to TRBD1 (5 bases). The V and J ends lost 5 bases and 7 bases respectively, with 18 bases between them. CDR1 is GTSNPN and CDR2 is SVGIG in the germline V gene (reference sequence). This CDR3 spans 13 amino acids. The CDR3: CAWLVQASEEQYF. CDR3 nucleotide sequence: TGTGCCTGGCTGGTACAGGCCAGCGAAGAGCAGTACTTC.

In this sample, this clone turned up a few times. The chain links TRBV7-6 to TRBJ1-6; maybe TRBD1 (6 bases). Trimming stripped 9 bases from V and 7 bases from J, with 16 bases between. Germline-derived CDR1 and CDR2 are SGHVS and FNYEAQ. The CDR3 is 14 residues long. Here the CDR3 DNA reads TGTGCCAGTACACGTACAGGGTTAAATTCACCCCTCCACTTT. Its protein is CASTRTGLNSPLHF.

The CDR3 nucleotides read TGCGCCAGCAGCCGCTTAGGGGCAGACTATGGCTACACCTTC. The encoded protein is CASSRLGADYGYTF. This chain connects TRBV4-1 to TRBJ1-2, with D tentatively TRBD1 (5 bases). The CDR3 runs to 14 residues. The V gene's germline CDR1 is MGHRA and CDR2 YSYEKL. V dropped 4 bases and J dropped 3 bases, with 12 bases sitting between them.

The chain is built from TRBV5-6 and TRBJ2-7; D might be TRBD1 (5 bases). The germline CDR1 and CDR2 sequences are SGHDT and YYEEEE. This CDR3 spans 12 amino acids. The germline V and J ends were trimmed by 0 bases and 4 bases, with 5 bases remaining between them. This CDR3 is CASSLEGYEQYF. In DNA, the CDR3 is TGTGCCAGCAGCTTGGAGGGGTACGAGCAGTACTTC.

The CDR3 spells CATSINRVDGTDTQYF. CDR3 nucleotides: TGTGCCACCAGCATCAACAGGGTTGATGGAACAGATACGCAGTATTTT. V and J are TRBV15 and TRBJ2-3; D possibly corresponds to TRBD1 (6 bases). CDR3 length: 16 amino acids. V shed 4 bases and J shed 3 bases, with 17 bases lying between them. Germline values: CDR1 LNHNV, CDR2 YYDKDF (reference sequence).

As to this clone: This sample includes further DNA sequences coding for the same CDR3. The chain recombines TRBV19 with TRBJ1-2, with D perhaps TRBD1 (6 bases). Germline-derived CDR1 and CDR2 are LNHDA and SQIVND (reference sequence). The CDR3 is 14 residues long. V lost 3 bases and J 0 bases, leaving 8 bases between the germline ends. The CDR3 coding sequence is TGTGCCAGTAGTATCAGGGGAGCTAACTATGGCTACACCTTC. This translates into CASSIRGANYGYTF.

The rearrangement links TRBV11-2 to TRBJ1-2, with D possibly TRBD1 on 5 matching bases. The CDR3 length is 13 residues. The V and J ends lost 1 base and 8 bases respectively, with 11 bases between them. The germline gives CDR1 SGHAT, CDR2 FQNNGV. CDR3 region: CASSLARANGYTF. Here the CDR3 DNA reads TGTGCCAGCAGCTTAGCCAGGGCGAACGGCTACACCTTC.

V is TRBV11-3 and J is TRBJ2-3; 7 nucleotides align to TRBD2. This CDR3 region has 17 residues. Trimming removed 1 base from V and 2 bases from J; junction bases left unmatched: 9. Germline V gene lookup returns CDR1 SGHNT and CDR2 YENEEA. CDR3 residues: CASSLGRREVDTDTQYF. The CDR3 coding sequence is TGTGCCAGCAGCTTAGGACGTCGGGAGGTTGACACAGATACGCAGTATTTT.

This clone was observed a few times. The chain joins TRBV5-6 to TRBJ1-4, with TRBD1 identical over 9 bases. This CDR3 comprises 16 residues. V trimming: 4 bases; J trimming: 8 bases; junction bases outside the gene matches: 12. From germline, CDR1 is SGHDT and CDR2 YYEEEE. CDR3 bases: TGTGCCAGCAGCACCGGAACAGGGGGCAGGAACGAAAAACTGTTTTTT. It encodes CASSTGTGGRNEKLFF.

The CDR3 bases are TGTGCCAGCAGCTTTATGGGAGGAGAAGATACGCAGTATTTT. This codes for CASSFMGGEDTQYF. The chain combines TRBV7-3 with TRBJ2-3; D might be TRBD2 (6 bases). V lost 3 bases and J lost 5, with 12 bases in between. CDR3 length equals 14 residues. Germline assignment: CDR1 SGHTA and CDR2 FQGTGA.

The gene calls are TRBV5-6 and TRBJ2-7; 7 bases align to TRBD1. Trimming took 2 bases from V and 7 from J; bases not matched to a gene: 12. CDR3 length: 15 residues. Germline loops: CDR1 SGHDT, CDR2 YYEEEE. The CDR3 sequence is CASSLKGGAVGEQYF. In DNA form, the CDR3 reads TGTGCCAGCAGCTTAAAAGGGGGCGCAGTCGGGGAGCAGTACTTC.

This clone was seen a handful of times. The rearrangement joins TRBV4-3 to TRBJ2-1; 8 bases fit TRBD2. Germline V gene sequence: CDR1 LGHNA, CDR2 YSLEER. The CDR3 runs 15 residues. The V gene end was trimmed by 2 bases and the J gene end by 5 bases; junction bases not matched to a gene: 5. CDR3 DNA: TGCGCCAGCAGCCAACTAGTAGCGGGGAACAATGAGCAGTTCTTC. This codes for CASSQLVAGNNEQFF.